This T cell receptor beta chain was sequenced in a study of blood T cell repertoires in COVID-19. Overall study context: From the United States, Italy and Spain came samples of acute and convalescent COVID-19.

The CDR3 contains 15 residues. V lost 4 bases, J lost 0 bases, and 11 bases lay in between. Germline lookup yields CDR1 SGHRS and CDR2 YFSETQ. Per the original data handling: Estimates of nucleated cell counts were drawn from the amplification of reference gene primers. Clones were read by immunoSEQ multiplex PCR, and TCRdb kept only the in-frame ones, dropping some. V and J calls and clone size come straight from that table; D and trimming were deduced from the DNA. The data contain about 280,000 clones, around 87% of them singletons. The cohort comprised adults aged about 18 to 90 years residing in approximately 22 US areas. Cohort allocation depended upon clinical history that participants reported.

Sequencing used PBMCs or T cells enriched from blood (not recorded which). The clonotype originates from a woman younger than 30 with acute COVID-19. The gene calls are TRBV5-1 and TRBJ1-3, with a possible D match to TRBD1 (6 bases). The CDR3 region is CASSLDRDSGNTIYF. The CDR3 nucleotides are TGCGCCAGCAGCCTGGACAGAGACTCTGGAAACACCATATATTTT. Drawing the rest from reference TRBV5-1 and TRBJ1-3, the complete variable domain is KAGVTQTPRYLIKTRGQQVTLSCSPISGHRSVSWYQQTPGQGLQFLFEYFSETQRNKGNFPGRFSGRQFSNSRSEMNVSTLELGDSALYLCASSLDRDSGNTIYFGEGSWLTVV.